This is a list of T cell receptor beta chains from one sample in a study of blood T cell repertoires in COVID-19. Profiling relied on immunoSEQ multiplex PCR, and the TCRdb table lists in-frame clones only, not all of them. The sample has 260,000 or so clones; 85% are singletons. Sequenced sample: PBMCs or T cells enriched from blood (not recorded which). These receptors all stem from a woman aged 50 to 65 who had recovered from COVID-19. Both conserved end residues are trimmed from each CDR3. Fields, in order: J gene, V gene, CDR3 length, clone size, CDR3 protein. Where a row states a size, it is once, few, many or the class of an expanded clone; other rows omit it.

j_call: TRBJ2-7
v_call: TRBV18
cdr3_length: 13
clone_size: -
cdr3_aa: ASSPSGTSGIEQY

j_call: TRBJ1-2
v_call: TRBV6-5
cdr3_length: 10
clone_size: -
cdr3_aa: ASRSDSNGYT

j_call: TRBJ1-2
v_call: TRBV9
cdr3_length: 13
clone_size: -
cdr3_aa: ASSLGPQGIYGYT

j_call: TRBJ2-3
v_call: TRBV7-2
cdr3_length: 13
clone_size: -
cdr3_aa: ASSGGLINTDTQY

j_call: TRBJ1-2
v_call: TRBV18
cdr3_length: 13
clone_size: -
cdr3_aa: ASSPIGEGYYGYT

j_call: TRBJ2-1
v_call: TRBV9
cdr3_length: 13
clone_size: -
cdr3_aa: ASSVSGGALNEQF

j_call: TRBJ2-2
v_call: TRBV2
cdr3_length: 14
clone_size: -
cdr3_aa: ASSGDPGGVTGELF

j_call: TRBJ2-2
v_call: TRBV28
cdr3_length: 12
clone_size: -
cdr3_aa: ASSLPFNTGELF

j_call: TRBJ1-5
v_call: TRBV27
cdr3_length: 13
clone_size: once
cdr3_aa: ASTSNGHGNQPQH

j_call: TRBJ1-1
v_call: TRBV19
cdr3_length: 10
clone_size: -
cdr3_aa: ASSLGWGQAF

j_call: TRBJ1-6
v_call: TRBV5-1
cdr3_length: 13
clone_size: -
cdr3_aa: ASSFMTGRNSPLH

j_call: TRBJ2-3
v_call: TRBV5-6
cdr3_length: 16
clone_size: -
cdr3_aa: ASSYPGLAGGRTDTQY

j_call: TRBJ1-1
v_call: TRBV5-1
cdr3_length: 12
clone_size: -
cdr3_aa: ASSAGQGLTEAF

j_call: TRBJ2-3
v_call: TRBV4-1
cdr3_length: 12
clone_size: -
cdr3_aa: ASSYRDRTDTQY

j_call: TRBJ1-2
v_call: TRBV12-3/TRBV12-4
cdr3_length: 10
clone_size: -
cdr3_aa: ASQRGNYGYT

j_call: TRBJ2-3
v_call: TRBV9
cdr3_length: 15
clone_size: -
cdr3_aa: ASSPTGTSGVHDTQY

j_call: TRBJ1-2
v_call: TRBV5-1
cdr3_length: 12
clone_size: -
cdr3_aa: ASSLRTGNYGYT

j_call: TRBJ2-1
v_call: TRBV24-1
cdr3_length: 13
clone_size: once
cdr3_aa: ATSDWTSGDNEQF

j_call: TRBJ1-1
v_call: TRBV13
cdr3_length: 11
clone_size: -
cdr3_aa: ASSFTQNTEAF

j_call: TRBJ1-1
v_call: TRBV2
cdr3_length: 12
clone_size: -
cdr3_aa: ASRETGVNTEAF

j_call: TRBJ2-1
v_call: TRBV9
cdr3_length: 15
clone_size: -
cdr3_aa: ASSVVEGAIFFDEQF

j_call: TRBJ1-6
v_call: TRBV19
cdr3_length: 16
clone_size: -
cdr3_aa: ASRKGQGYPSNNSPLH

j_call: TRBJ1-1
v_call: TRBV10-1
cdr3_length: 10
clone_size: -
cdr3_aa: ASSGGTGEAF

j_call: TRBJ2-7
v_call: TRBV6-5
cdr3_length: 13
clone_size: -
cdr3_aa: ASSRTGDYSYEQY

j_call: TRBJ2-7
v_call: TRBV12-3/TRBV12-4
cdr3_length: 11
clone_size: -
cdr3_aa: ASSPGQSLEQY

j_call: TRBJ1-1
v_call: TRBV29-1
cdr3_length: 10
clone_size: -
cdr3_aa: SVDTVYYEAF

j_call: TRBJ2-1
v_call: TRBV29-1
cdr3_length: 10
clone_size: -
cdr3_aa: SVGRTSREQF

j_call: TRBJ2-3
v_call: TRBV2
cdr3_length: 12
clone_size: -
cdr3_aa: ASRPRDNGDTQY

j_call: TRBJ1-4
v_call: TRBV30
cdr3_length: 11
clone_size: -
cdr3_aa: AWGGQGNEKLF